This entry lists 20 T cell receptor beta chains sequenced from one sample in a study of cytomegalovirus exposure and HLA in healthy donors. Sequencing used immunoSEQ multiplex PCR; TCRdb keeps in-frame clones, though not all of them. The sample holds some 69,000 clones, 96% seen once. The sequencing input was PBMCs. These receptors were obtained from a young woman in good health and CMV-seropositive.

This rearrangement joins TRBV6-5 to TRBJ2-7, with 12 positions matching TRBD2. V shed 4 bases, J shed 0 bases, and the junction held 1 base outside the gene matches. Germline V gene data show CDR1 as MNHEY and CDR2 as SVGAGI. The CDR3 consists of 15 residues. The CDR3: CASSLTSGSSYEQYF. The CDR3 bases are TGTGCCAGCAGTTTGACTAGCGGGAGCTCCTACGAGCAGTACTTC.

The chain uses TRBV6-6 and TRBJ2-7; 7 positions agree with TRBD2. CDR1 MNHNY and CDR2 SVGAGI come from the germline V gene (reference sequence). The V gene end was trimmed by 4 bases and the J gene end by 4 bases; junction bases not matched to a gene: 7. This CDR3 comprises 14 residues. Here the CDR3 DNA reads TGTGCCAGCAGTTCCCCGGGGGAGGGGTACGAGCAGTACTTC. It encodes CASSSPGEGYEQYF.

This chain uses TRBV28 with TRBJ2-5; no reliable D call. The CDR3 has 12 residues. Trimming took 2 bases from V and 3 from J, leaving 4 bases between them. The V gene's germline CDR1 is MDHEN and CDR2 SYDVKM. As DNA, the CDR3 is TGTGCCAGCAGTTTAACTAAAGAGACCCAGTACTTC. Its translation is CASSLTKETQYF.

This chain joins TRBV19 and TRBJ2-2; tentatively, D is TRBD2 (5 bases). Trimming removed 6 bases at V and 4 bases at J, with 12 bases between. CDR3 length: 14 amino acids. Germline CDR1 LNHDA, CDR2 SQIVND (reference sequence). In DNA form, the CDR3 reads TGTGCCAGTAGCCGAGGGCCAGTCACCGGGGAGCTGTTTTTT. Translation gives CASSRGPVTGELFF.

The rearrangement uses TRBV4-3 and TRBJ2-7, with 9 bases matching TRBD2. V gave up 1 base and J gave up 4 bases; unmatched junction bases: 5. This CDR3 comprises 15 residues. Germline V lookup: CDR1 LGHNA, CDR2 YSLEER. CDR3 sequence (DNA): TGCGCCAGCAGCCAAGGGGTCCTAGCGGGGTACGAGCAGTACTTC. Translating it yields CASSQGVLAGYEQYF.

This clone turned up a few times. Here the CDR3 reads CATSKYSTGELFF. CDR3 in DNA: TGTGCCACCTCCAAGTACTCCACCGGGGAGCTGTTTTTT. This sequence joins TRBV27 and TRBJ2-2; D not resolved. The CDR3 extends over 13 amino acids. Germline CDR1 MNHEY, CDR2 SMNVEV (reference sequence). V was cut by 10 bases and J by 4 bases, with 13 bases left in between.

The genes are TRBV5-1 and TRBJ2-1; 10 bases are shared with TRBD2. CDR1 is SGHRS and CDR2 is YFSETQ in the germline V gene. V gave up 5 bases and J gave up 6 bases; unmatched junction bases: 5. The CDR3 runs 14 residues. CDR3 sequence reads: CASSLGLAPNEQFF. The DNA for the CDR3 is TGCGCCAGCAGTCTGGGACTAGCGCCCAATGAGCAGTTCTTC.

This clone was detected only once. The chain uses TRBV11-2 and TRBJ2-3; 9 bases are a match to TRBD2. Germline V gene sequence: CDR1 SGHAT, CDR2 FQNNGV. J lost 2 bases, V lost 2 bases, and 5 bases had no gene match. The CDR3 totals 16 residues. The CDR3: CASSLLRTSATDTQYF. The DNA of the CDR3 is TGTGCCAGCAGCTTACTTCGGACTAGCGCCACAGATACGCAGTATTTT.

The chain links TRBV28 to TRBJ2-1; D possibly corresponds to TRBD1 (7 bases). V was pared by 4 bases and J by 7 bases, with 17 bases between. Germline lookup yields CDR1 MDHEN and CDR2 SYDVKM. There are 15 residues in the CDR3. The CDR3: CASSYPTGRRNEQFF. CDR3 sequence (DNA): TGTGCCAGCAGTTACCCGACAGGGAGGCGAAATGAGCAGTTCTTC. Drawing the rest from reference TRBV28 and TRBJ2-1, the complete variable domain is DVKVTQSSRYLVKRTGEKVFLECVQDMDHENMFWYRQDPGLGLRLIYFSYDVKMKEKGDIPEGYSVSREKKERFSLILESASTNQTSMYLCASSYPTGRRNEQFFGPGTRLTVL.

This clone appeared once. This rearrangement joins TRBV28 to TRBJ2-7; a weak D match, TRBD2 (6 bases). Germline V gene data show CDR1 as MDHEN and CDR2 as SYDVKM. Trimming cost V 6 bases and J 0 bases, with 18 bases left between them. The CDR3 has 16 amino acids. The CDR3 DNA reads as TGTGCCAGCAGGACTCCGGGACTGTCGAGCTCCTACGAGCAGTACTTC. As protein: CASRTPGLSSSYEQYF.

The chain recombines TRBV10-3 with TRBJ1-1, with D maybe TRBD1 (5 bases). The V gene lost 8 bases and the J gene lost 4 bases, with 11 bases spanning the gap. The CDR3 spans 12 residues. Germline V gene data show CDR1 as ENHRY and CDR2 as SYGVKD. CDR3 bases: TGTGCCATCCAGCAGGGTGCCACTGAAGCTTTCTTT. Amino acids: CAIQQGATEAFF.

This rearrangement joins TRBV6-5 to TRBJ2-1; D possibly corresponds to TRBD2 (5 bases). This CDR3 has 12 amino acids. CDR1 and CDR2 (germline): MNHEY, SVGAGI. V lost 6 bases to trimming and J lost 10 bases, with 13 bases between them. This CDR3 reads CASSPEAEEQFF. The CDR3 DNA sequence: TGTGCCAGCAGCCCCGAAGCGGAAGAGCAGTTCTTC.

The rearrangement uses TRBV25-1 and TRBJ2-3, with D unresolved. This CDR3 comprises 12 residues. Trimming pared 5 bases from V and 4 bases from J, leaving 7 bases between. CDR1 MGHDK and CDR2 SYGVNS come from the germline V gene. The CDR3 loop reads CASSRVADTQYF. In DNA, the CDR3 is TGTGCCAGCAGTCGGGTGGCAGATACGCAGTATTTT. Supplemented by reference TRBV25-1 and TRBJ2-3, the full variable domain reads EADIYQTPRYLVIGTGKKITLECSQTMGHDKMYWYQQDPGMELHLIHYSYGVNSTEKGDLSSESTVSRIRTEHFPLTLESARPSHTSQYLCASSRVADTQYFGPGTRLTVL.

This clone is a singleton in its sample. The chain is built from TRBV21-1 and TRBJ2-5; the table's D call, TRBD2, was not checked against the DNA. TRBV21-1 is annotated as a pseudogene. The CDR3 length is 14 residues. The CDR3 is CASSSTSEQETQYF. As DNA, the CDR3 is TGTGCCAGCAGCTCTACTAGCGAGCAAGAGACTCAGTACTTC.

The CDR3 DNA follows: TGCGCCAGCAGCCGGGGGACAGGGCCTCCTTCTAGCACAGATACGCAGTATTTT. Its translation is CASSRGTGPPSSTDTQYF. The chain couples TRBV10-1 to TRBJ2-3; TRBD1 agrees at 9 bases. Germline-derived CDR1 and CDR2 are WNHNN and SYGVQD (reference sequence). The CDR3 is 18 residues long. After removal of 6 bases from V and 0 bases from J, the junction contained 13 bases not matched to a gene.

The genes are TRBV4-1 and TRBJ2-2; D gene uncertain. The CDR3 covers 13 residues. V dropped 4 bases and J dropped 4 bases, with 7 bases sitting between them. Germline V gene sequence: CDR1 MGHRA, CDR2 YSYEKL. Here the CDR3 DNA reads TGCGCCAGCAGCCCGCCAGTCACCGGGGAGCTGTTTTTT. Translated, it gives CASSPPVTGELFF.

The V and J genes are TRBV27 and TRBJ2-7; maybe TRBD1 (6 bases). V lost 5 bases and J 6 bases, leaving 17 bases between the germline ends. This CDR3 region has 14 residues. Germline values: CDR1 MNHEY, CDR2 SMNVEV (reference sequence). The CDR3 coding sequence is TGTGCCAGCAGTGGACAGCCTTCCCCTCTCGAGCAGTACTTC. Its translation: CASSGQPSPLEQYF.

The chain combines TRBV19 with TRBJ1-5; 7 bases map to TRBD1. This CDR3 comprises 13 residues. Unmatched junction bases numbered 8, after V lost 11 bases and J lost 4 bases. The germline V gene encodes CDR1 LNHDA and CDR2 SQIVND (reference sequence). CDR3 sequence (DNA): TGTGCCGTACAGACAGGGTTGAATCAGCCCCAGCATTTT. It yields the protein CAVQTGLNQPQHF.

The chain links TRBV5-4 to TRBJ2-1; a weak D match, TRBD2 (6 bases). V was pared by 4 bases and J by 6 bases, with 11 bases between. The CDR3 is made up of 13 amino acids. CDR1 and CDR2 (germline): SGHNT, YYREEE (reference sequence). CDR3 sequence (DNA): TGTGCCAGCAGCGAGGGACTTATCAATGAGCAGTTCTTC. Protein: CASSEGLINEQFF.

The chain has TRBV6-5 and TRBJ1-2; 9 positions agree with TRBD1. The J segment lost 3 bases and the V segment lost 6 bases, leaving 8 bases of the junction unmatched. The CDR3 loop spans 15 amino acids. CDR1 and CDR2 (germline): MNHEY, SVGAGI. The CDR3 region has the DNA TGTGCCAGCAGCCGACAGGGGGGAAGGGACTATGGCTACACCTTC. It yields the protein CASSRQGGRDYGYTF.